This T cell receptor beta chain came from a study of T-cell reconstitution after alpha-beta-depleted transplantation in children. Study-wide findings and caveats: About two months after transplant, alpha-beta T cells reportedly came from several hundred expanded graft clones. By one year post-transplant, T-cell counts and diversity largely arose from T cells that were newly produced.

Concerning this clonotype itself: Its specificity is unknown.

The library targeted TCRbeta and was prepared with unique molecular identifiers. TCRdb reprocessed the PCR reads via MiXCR and lists one record per CDR3 protein. The repertoire includes 250,000 to 400,000 distinct CDR3 sequences, around 25% of them detected once, and roughly 9.8% sits in the top ten. CDR1 SGHRS and CDR2 YFSETQ come from the germline V gene. The CDR3 is made up of 15 amino acids. Unmatched junction bases numbered 9, after V lost 4 bases and J lost 8 bases. V usage is TRBV5-1 and J usage is TRBJ2-1, with 10 bases aligning to TRBD2. This sample comprised PBMCs, mostly from graft donor cells, obtained 180 days after TCRalphabeta/CD19-depleted stem cell transplant. This clonotype originated in a male patient between 10 and 17 years old who had a stem cell transplant for acute lymphoblastic leukemia, so the T cells may come from the graft donor. CDR3 sequence: CASSPHGLAGDEQFF. Written as DNA, the CDR3 is TGCGCCAGCAGCCCCCATGGTCTAGCGGGAGATGAGCAGTTCTTC.